The source of this T cell receptor beta chain is a study of cytomegalovirus exposure and HLA in healthy donors. CDR3 length: 14 residues. Trimming removed 0 bases from V and 3 bases from J; junction bases left unmatched: 1. Germline assignment: CDR1 SGDLS and CDR2 YYNGEE. It was with 60 Vbeta and 13 Jbeta primers that the PCR ran. The table came from immunoSEQ multiplex PCR; TCRdb's copy has only in-frame clones and leaves some out. The table shows about 120,000 clones, with around 86% occurring only once. The sequencing sample was made of PBMCs. The V and J genes are TRBV9 and TRBJ2-3, with 7 nucleotides matching TRBD1. This TCR was recovered from a woman under 40 in good health and CMV-seronegative. CDR3 nucleotide sequence: TGTGCCAGCAGCGTAGACAGGGGAACAGATACGCAGTATTTT. Translation: CASSVDRGTDTQYF.